Shown below are 10 T cell receptor beta chains from a single sample sequenced in a study of cytotoxic CD8 clonotypes in ibrutinib-treated CLL. This table comes from immunoSEQ multiplex PCR, and its TCRdb copy is limited to in-frame clones, with some not included. The sample yields about 310,000 clones, around four fifths seen once. Sequencing used PBMCs, obtained before ibrutinib treatment. The receptors were gathered from a human donor with chronic lymphocytic leukemia.

This sequence joins TRBV4-1 and TRBJ1-2; no firm D call. This CDR3 contains 18 residues. CDR1 is MGHRA, CDR2 YSYEKL, per germline. Trimming stripped 0 bases from V and 1 base from J, with 18 bases between. In nucleotides, the CDR3 is TGCGCCAGCAGCCAAGATATCTCCGCAGCGCGCCTTAACTATGGCTACACCTTC. Translated: CASSQDISAARLNYGYTF.

The J gene is TRBJ2-7, the V gene TRBV29-1, with 7 bases fitting TRBD2. This CDR3 contains 13 residues. The germline V gene has CDR1 SQVTM and CDR2 ANQGSEA. J lost 1 base, V lost 5 bases, and 5 bases had no gene match. This CDR3 reads CSVRASGSYEQYF. The CDR3 coding sequence is TGCAGCGTTAGGGCTAGCGGATCCTACGAGCAGTACTTC.

This chain joins TRBV2 and TRBJ2-5, with D unresolved. Trimming shortened V by 2 bases and J by 3 bases, and 7 bases separated the two germline ends. CDR3 length equals 13 residues. Germline CDR1 is SNHLY and CDR2 is FYNNEI. DNA of the CDR3: TGTGCCAGCAGTGAACTTGGAGAAGAGACCCAGTACTTC. The encoded protein is CASSELGEETQYF.

The V gene is TRBV5-1, the J gene TRBJ2-5, with D maybe TRBD2 (6 bases). The CDR3 loop spans 14 amino acids. Germline CDR1 reads SGHRS; CDR2 reads YFSETQ. With 4 bases removed from V and 4 bases from J, the gap between germline ends came to 14 bases. CDR3 in amino acids: CASSTGGVGETQYF. The DNA of the CDR3 is TGCGCCAGCAGCACCGGGGGAGTGGGAGAGACCCAGTACTTC.

The V call is TRBV10-3, the J call TRBJ2-3, with TRBD2 matching 8 bases. The germline CDR1 and CDR2 sequences are ENHRY and SYGVKD. V gave up 6 bases and J gave up 0 bases; unmatched junction bases: 11. This CDR3 is 17 amino acids long. CDR3 in amino acids: CAIRNTRGGTSTDTQYF. For the CDR3, the DNA is TGTGCCATCAGAAATACCCGGGGGGGAACTAGCACAGATACGCAGTATTTT.

The rearrangement joins TRBV7-2 to TRBJ2-1; 10 positions match TRBD2. The trim removed 7 bases at V and 0 bases at J, leaving 9 bases unmatched. This CDR3 comprises 17 residues. Per the germline V gene, CDR1 is SGHTA and CDR2 is FQGNSA. The CDR3 reads CASNIAGGQHSYNEQFF. The CDR3 DNA follows: TGTGCCAGCAACATAGCGGGGGGTCAGCACTCCTACAATGAGCAGTTCTTC.

This clone was seen a handful of times. The chain employs TRBV9 and TRBJ1-2, with a weak D call TRBD1 (6 bases). CDR3 size: 14 residues. V was trimmed by 2 bases and J by 0 bases, leaving 8 bases between them. Looked up from germline, CDR1 is SGDLS and CDR2 is YYNGEE. CDR3 DNA: TGTGCCAGCAGCGTCTCAGGGGCTAACTATGGCTACACCTTC. Residues: CASSVSGANYGYTF.

This clone is a singleton in its sample. This could be a read error, since a much larger clone is one nucleotide away. Other DNA sequences from this sample encode an identical CDR3 as well. The CDR3 sequence is CASSFYNEQFF. Written as DNA, the CDR3 is TGTGCCAGCAGTTTTTACAATGAGCAGTTCTTC. This sequence joins TRBV28 and TRBJ2-1; D uncertain. Germline CDR1 and CDR2: MDHEN and SYDVKM. The V end lost 3 bases, the J end lost 4 bases, and 1 base lay between the germline ends. The CDR3 runs to 11 residues. The full variable domain, with the rest looked up from reference TRBV28 and TRBJ2-1, is DVKVTQSSRYLVKRTGEKVFLECVQDMDHENMFWYRQDPGLGLRLIYFSYDVKMKEKGDIPEGYSVSREKKERFSLILESASTNQTSMYLCASSFYNEQFFGPGTRLTVL.

The CDR3 protein is CASSQDGLPNYNEQFF. DNA for the CDR3: TGCGCCAGCAGCCAAGATGGACTTCCCAACTACAATGAGCAGTTCTTC. The chain joins TRBV4-3 to TRBJ2-1, with D possibly matching TRBD2 (5 bases). Germline CDR1 is LGHNA and CDR2 is YSLEER. With 0 bases removed from V and 3 bases from J, the gap between germline ends came to 12 bases. The CDR3 loop spans 16 amino acids.

This chain uses TRBV18 with TRBJ2-7; 7 bases are a match to TRBD1. The V segment lost 2 bases and the J segment 3 bases; nucleotides outside the gene matches: 4. This CDR3 has 14 residues. Germline CDR1 is KGHSH and CDR2 is LQKENI. The CDR3 sequence is CASSPGQEVYEQYF. The CDR3 coding sequence is TGTGCCAGCTCACCAGGACAGGAAGTCTACGAGCAGTACTTC.